Below, 2 T cell receptor beta chains from the same sample are listed, as sequenced in a study of blood T cell repertoires in COVID-19. Sequenced by immunoSEQ multiplex PCR; TCRdb stores in-frame clones only, minus some. Among tens of thousands of clones listed, approximately 82% were seen once. Material: peripheral blood. These receptors were obtained from a man between 60 and 75 years old with acute or convalescent COVID-19.

This clone was recorded a few times. CDR3 in DNA: TGTGCCAGTACCACCGACACTGGAAACACCATATATTTT. Translated: CASTTDTGNTIYF. The chain links TRBV19 to TRBJ1-3; D remains ambiguous. The CDR3 totals 13 residues. The ends were cut back, 7 bases at V and 2 bases at J, with 9 bases in the middle. CDR1 is LNHDA and CDR2 is SQIVND in the germline V gene (reference sequence).

V usage is TRBV5-4 and J usage is TRBJ2-3; D is uncertain. Trimming removed 0 bases from V and 6 bases from J, with 17 bases in between. This CDR3 region has 16 residues. From germline, CDR1 is SGHNT and CDR2 YYREEE (reference sequence). CDR3 sequence reads: CASSLASTAVADTQYF. In DNA form, the CDR3 reads TGTGCCAGCAGCTTGGCCTCGACCGCGGTAGCCGATACGCAGTATTTT. Filled out from reference TRBV5-4 and TRBJ2-3, the complete variable domain reads ETGVTQSPTHLIKTRGQQVTLRCSSQSGHNTVSWYQQALGQGPQFIFQYYREEENGRGNFPPRFSGLQFPNYSSELNVNALELDDSALYLCASSLASTAVADTQYFGPGTRLTVL.